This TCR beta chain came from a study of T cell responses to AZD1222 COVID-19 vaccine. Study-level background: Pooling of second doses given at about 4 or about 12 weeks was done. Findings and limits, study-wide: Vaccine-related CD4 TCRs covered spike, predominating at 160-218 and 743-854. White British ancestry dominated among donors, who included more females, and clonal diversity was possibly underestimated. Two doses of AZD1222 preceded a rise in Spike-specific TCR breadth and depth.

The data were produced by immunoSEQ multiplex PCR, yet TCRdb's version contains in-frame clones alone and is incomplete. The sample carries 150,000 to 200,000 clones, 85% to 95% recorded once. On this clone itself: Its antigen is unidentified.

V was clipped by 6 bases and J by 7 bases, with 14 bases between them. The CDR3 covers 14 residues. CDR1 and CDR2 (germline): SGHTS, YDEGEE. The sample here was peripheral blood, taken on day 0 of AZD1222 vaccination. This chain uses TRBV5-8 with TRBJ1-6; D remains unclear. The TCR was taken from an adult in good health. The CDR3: CASTPYGGNSPLHF. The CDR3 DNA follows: TGTGCCAGCACCCCCTACGGTGGAAATTCACCCCTCCACTTT.